This record covers a single TCR beta chain. This record belongs to a study of T cells in Graves' hyperthyroidism and ophthalmopathy. Stable hyperthyroidism: no ophthalmopathy progression over 18 months of follow-up. The CDR3 is 16 amino acids. V lost 0 bases to trimming and J lost 7 bases; unmatched junction nucleotides: 8. Amplification of TCR beta CDR3 regions used RNA as the template. An initial round of RT-PCR targeting the TCR CDR3 relied on the HTBI primer set. TCRdb reanalysed the multiplex PCR reads using MiXCR and keeps one entry per CDR3 protein. The repertoire holds 750,000 to 900,000 distinct CDR3 sequences, with 38% as singletons.

The sequencing input was blood. The source is a man aged 18 to 30 with Graves' hyperthyroidism. This chain connects TRBV12-3 or TRBV12-4 to TRBJ1-5, with 8 bases that match TRBD1. In DNA, the CDR3 is TGTGCCAGCAGTTTAGCGCACCAGGGGGCGGGACAGCCCCAGCATTTT. As protein: CASSLAHQGAGQPQHF.